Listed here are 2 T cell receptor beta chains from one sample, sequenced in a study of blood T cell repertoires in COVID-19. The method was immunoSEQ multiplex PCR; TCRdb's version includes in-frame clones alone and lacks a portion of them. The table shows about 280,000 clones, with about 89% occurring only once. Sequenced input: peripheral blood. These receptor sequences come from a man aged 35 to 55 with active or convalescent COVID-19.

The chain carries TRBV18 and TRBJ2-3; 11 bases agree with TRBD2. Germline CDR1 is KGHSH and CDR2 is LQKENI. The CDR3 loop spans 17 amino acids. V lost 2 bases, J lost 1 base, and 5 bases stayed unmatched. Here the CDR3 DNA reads TGTGCCAGCTCACCATTTGGACTAGCGGGTGGCACAGATACGCAGTATTTT. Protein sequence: CASSPFGLAGGTDTQYF.

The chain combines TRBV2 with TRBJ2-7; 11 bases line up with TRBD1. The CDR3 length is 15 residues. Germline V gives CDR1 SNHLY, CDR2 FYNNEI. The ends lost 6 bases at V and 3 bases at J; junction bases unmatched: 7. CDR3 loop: CASSSRDRGGYEQYF. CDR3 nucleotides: TGTGCCAGCAGCTCAAGGGACAGGGGGGGCTACGAGCAGTACTTC. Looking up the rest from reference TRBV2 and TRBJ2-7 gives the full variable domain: EPEVTQTPSHQVTQMGQEVILRCVPISNHLYFYWYRQILGQKVEFLVSFYNNEISEKSEIFDDQFSVERPDGSNFTLKIRSTKLEDSAMYFCASSSRDRGGYEQYFGPGTRLTVT.